The clone carrying this T cell receptor (beta chain) was seen once. Its antigen is not identified. TCRdb's copy holds only in-frame clones and misses some; the assay was immunoSEQ multiplex PCR. The sample carries roughly 17,000 clones, around 76% recorded once. ViraFEST expansion of antigen-specific CD4+ T cells with viral peptide pools preceded sequencing. Scientists isolated CD4+ T cells after a roughly ten-day culture period ended. PCR-confirmed SARS-CoV-2 infection occurred in the person between March and December 2020. V was pared by 3 bases and J by 1 base, with 4 bases of the junction left unmatched. CDR1 is SGHTA and CDR2 is FQGNSA in the germline V gene. CDR3 length: 16 residues. These data are taken from a study of vaccination effects on CD4 cells after COVID-19.

The material sequenced was CD4+ T cells from PBMCs cultured with SARS-CoV-2 spike peptides, taken before COVID-19 vaccination. This clonotype was obtained from a human donor who had a prior SARS-CoV-2 infection. The chain employs TRBV7-2 and TRBJ2-2; 8 nucleotides match TRBD2. The CDR3 here is CASSLRAGGNTGELFF. The CDR3 nucleotides are TGTGCCAGCAGCTTGAGGGCGGGGGGGAACACCGGGGAGCTGTTTTTT.